A single sample gave rise to the 27 T cell receptor beta chains below, sequenced in a study of CD8+ T cells in alopecia areata. cDNA prepared by RNA extraction and subsequent reverse transcription served as the template for sequencing. Data came from immunoSEQ multiplex PCR; TCRdb stores just in-frame clones and leaves some out. Here the sample spans some 170,000 clones, 50% to 65% being singletons. The treatment here: oral pan-JAK inhibitor, 5-10 mg twice daily. The material sequenced was CD8+ T cells sorted from blood, taken at week 24, from a patient treated with tofacitinib. The receptors were sampled from a human donor with alopecia areata.

The V call is TRBV27, the J call TRBJ1-2; D possibly corresponds to TRBD1 (6 bases). CDR1 and CDR2 (germline): MNHEY, SMNVEV (reference sequence). The CDR3 sequence is 17 residues long. Deletions cut 0 bases from V and 6 bases from J, with 20 bases between. The CDR3 sequence is CASSLSPLGSRGHGYTF. The CDR3 DNA reads as TGTGCCAGCAGTTTATCGCCCCTGGGTAGCAGGGGCCATGGCTACACCTTC.

This clone was found a few times. This sequence joins TRBV23-1 and TRBJ2-7, with D maybe TRBD1 (7 bases). TRBV23-1 is marked as an open reading frame, function uncertain. The CDR3 loop spans 12 amino acids. V was pared by 8 bases and J by 4 bases, with 12 bases between. The CDR3 loop reads CASRQGGYEQYF. CDR3 DNA: TGCGCCAGCCGACAGGGAGGTTACGAGCAGTACTTC.

The rearrangement links TRBV14 to TRBJ2-1; D gene uncertain. The CDR3 has 12 residues. Trimming stripped 0 bases from V and 8 bases from J, with 5 bases between. CDR1 and CDR2 (germline): SGHDN, FVKESK. The CDR3 DNA reads as TGTGCCAGCAGCCAAGACCCAGATGAGCAGTTCTTC. It encodes CASSQDPDEQFF.

The chain employs TRBV9 and TRBJ1-4; D may be TRBD1 (6 bases). Germline V gene data show CDR1 as SGDLS and CDR2 as YYNGEE. The CDR3 loop spans 12 amino acids. The V end lost 3 bases, the J end lost 8 bases, and 8 bases lay between the germline ends. DNA for the CDR3: TGTGCCAGCAGCGGAGGGGGAGAAAAACTGTTTTTT. This translates into CASSGGGEKLFF.

This chain joins TRBV29-1 and TRBJ2-1; weak D call: TRBD2 (6 bases). Germline CDR1 is SQVTM and CDR2 is ANQGSEA. With 6 bases removed from V and 5 bases from J, the gap between germline ends came to 14 bases. This CDR3 contains 13 residues. The CDR3 region is CSVVGGLHNEQFF. Here the CDR3 DNA reads TGCAGCGTCGTCGGGGGTCTCCACAATGAGCAGTTCTTC.

This clone has just a few counts. The gene calls are TRBV28 and TRBJ2-7; a weak D match, TRBD1 (5 bases). Germline CDR1 MDHEN, CDR2 SYDVKM. The V end lost 4 bases, the J end lost 3 bases, and 10 bases lay between the germline ends. The CDR3 totals 13 residues. CDR3 loop: CASSSTGYYEQYF. For the CDR3, the DNA is TGTGCCAGCAGTTCTACAGGATACTACGAGCAGTACTTC.

This rearrangement joins TRBV9 to TRBJ2-1; the D is unclear. The germline gives CDR1 SGDLS, CDR2 YYNGEE. V was cut by 0 bases and J by 7 bases, with 11 bases left in between. This CDR3 is built from 14 residues. The CDR3 DNA is TGTGCCAGCAGCGTAGGTATTTCTTTGAATGAGCAGTTCTTC. Its protein product is CASSVGISLNEQFF. The entire variable domain, with the rest obtained from reference TRBV9 and TRBJ2-1, is as follows: DSGVTQTPKHLITATGQRVTLRCSPRSGDLSVYWYQQSLDQGLQFLIQYYNGEERAKGNILERFSAQQFPDLHSELNLSSLELGDSALYFCASSVGISLNEQFFGPGTRLTVL.

The J gene is TRBJ2-6, the V gene TRBV7-9; D is unclear. Germline CDR1 and CDR2: SEHNR and FQNEAQ (reference sequence). V was clipped by 5 bases and J by 0 bases, with 8 bases between them. This CDR3 is built from 15 residues. For the CDR3, the DNA is TGTGCCAGCAGCGTCTCGTCCTCTGGGGCCAACGTCCTGACTTTC. Amino acid sequence: CASSVSSSGANVLTF.

The rearrangement links TRBV14 to TRBJ2-7, with D perhaps given as TRBD1 or TRBD2 (5 bases each). The germline CDR1 and CDR2 sequences are SGHDN and FVKESK. V dropped 4 bases and J dropped 3 bases, with 19 bases sitting between them. The CDR3 is 16 residues long. CDR3 amino acids: CASSPNLGTTLYEQYF. The CDR3 nucleotides are TGTGCCAGCAGCCCCAACCTGGGGACCACCCTCTACGAGCAGTACTTC.

The chain is built from TRBV5-1 and TRBJ1-2; D unresolved. V was pared by 0 bases and J by 4 bases, with 10 bases between. The germline CDR1 and CDR2 sequences are SGHRS and YFSETQ. The CDR3 length is 14 residues. CDR3 nucleotides: TGCGCCAGCAGCTTGGCCGGGCAGGCCTATGGCTACACCTTC. Protein product: CASSLAGQAYGYTF.

This rearrangement joins TRBV4-3 to TRBJ2-7, with D hard to call. Germline V gene sequence: CDR1 LGHNA, CDR2 YSLEER. The V and J ends lost 1 base and 4 bases respectively, with 8 bases between them. This CDR3 comprises 13 residues. CDR3 DNA sequence: TGCGCCAGCAGCCAAGGGCCGGGTTACGAGCAGTACTTC. Translated, it gives CASSQGPGYEQYF.

This clone was counted only a few times. V gene TRBV11-2 combines with J gene TRBJ2-3; TRBD2 agrees at 9 bases. Germline values: CDR1 SGHAT, CDR2 FQNNGV. This CDR3 spans 14 amino acids. The trim removed 7 bases at V and 2 bases at J, leaving 4 bases unmatched. The CDR3 spells CASNAGGTTDTQYF. The CDR3 DNA sequence: TGTGCCAGCAATGCGGGGGGGACCACAGATACGCAGTATTTT.

The chain recombines TRBV7-2 with TRBJ2-7, with D perhaps matching TRBD1 (6 bases). This CDR3 region has 14 residues. Per the germline V gene, CDR1 is SGHTA and CDR2 is FQGNSA. Trimming took 5 bases from V and 0 from J, leaving 11 bases between them. CDR3 loop: CASSRTASSYEQYF. The CDR3 DNA follows: TGTGCCAGCAGCCGGACAGCCAGCTCCTACGAGCAGTACTTC.

This clone has more than one count but fewer than ten. The chain carries TRBV6-5 and TRBJ2-2; D is undetermined. Germline CDR1 reads MNHEY; CDR2 reads SVGAGI. The CDR3 is 13 amino acids. Trimming stripped 2 bases from V and 0 bases from J, with 1 base between. The CDR3 loop is CASSYPNTGELFF. The CDR3 DNA follows: TGTGCCAGCAGTTACCCGAACACCGGGGAGCTGTTTTTT.

The rearrangement joins TRBV7-3 to TRBJ2-1; D unresolved. Between the trimmed V and J ends, which lost 3 bases and 7 bases, there was a span of 7 bases. Per germline, CDR1 SGHTA and CDR2 FQGTGA. CDR3 length: 12 residues. The CDR3 nucleotides read TGTGCCAGCAGCTTGGGCGAGAATGAGCAGTTCTTC. Its protein is CASSLGENEQFF.

The chain recombines TRBV5-4 with TRBJ2-1; no clear D. This CDR3 has 12 amino acids. V lost 0 bases, J lost 8 bases, and 6 bases lay in between. Germline V gene lookup returns CDR1 SGHNT and CDR2 YYREEE (reference sequence). The CDR3 DNA reads as TGTGCCAGCAGCTTGGGTGTCGATGAGCAGTTCTTC. It encodes CASSLGVDEQFF.

J is TRBJ2-5 and V is TRBV9, with 7 bases lining up with TRBD2. Germline trimming cut 3 bases from V and 2 bases from J; bases unmatched to any gene: 4. This CDR3 has 14 amino acids. Germline values: CDR1 SGDLS, CDR2 YYNGEE. This chain's CDR3 is CASSGGGTQETQYF. CDR3 bases: TGTGCCAGCAGCGGCGGGGGAACTCAAGAGACCCAGTACTTC.

This clone was found a few times. The CDR3 DNA is TGTGCCAGCAGTCCCGGGATAAACACTGAAGCTTTCTTT. Amino acids: CASSPGINTEAFF. V usage is TRBV27 and J usage is TRBJ1-1, with no clear D. The V gene lost 5 bases and the J gene lost 2 bases, with 9 bases spanning the gap. CDR1 MNHEY and CDR2 SMNVEV come from the germline V gene (reference sequence). The CDR3 runs to 13 residues.

The V call is TRBV6-1, the J call TRBJ2-7; D is perhaps TRBD1 (5 bases). The V gene's germline CDR1 is MNHNS and CDR2 SASEGT. V was trimmed by 5 bases and J by 6 bases, leaving 14 bases between them. The CDR3 has 13 amino acids. This CDR3 reads CASSPQERREQYF. The CDR3 nucleotides are TGTGCCAGCAGTCCACAGGAAAGGCGCGAGCAGTACTTC.

This clone was counted once. V gene TRBV30 combines with J gene TRBJ2-1; 9 bases align to TRBD2. Germline V lookup: CDR1 GTSNPN, CDR2 SVGIG (reference sequence). J lost 5 bases, V lost 4 bases, and 12 bases had no gene match. The CDR3 contains 16 residues. CDR3 region: CAWMGSGGQNNNEQFF. Here the CDR3 DNA reads TGTGCCTGGATGGGGAGCGGGGGGCAGAATAACAATGAGCAGTTCTTC.

This clone occurred a few times. CDR3 DNA sequence: TGCAGCGTTGTGGGGGATAGCAATCAGCCCCAGCATTTT. This encodes CSVVGDSNQPQHF. This chain joins TRBV29-1 and TRBJ1-5; D might be TRBD1 (5 bases). Germline CDR1 and CDR2: SQVTM and ANQGSEA. Deletions cut 4 bases from V and 0 bases from J, with 7 bases between. This CDR3 is 13 amino acids long.

The V call is TRBV9, the J call TRBJ1-2, with a possible D match to TRBD1 (6 bases). The V gene's germline CDR1 is SGDLS and CDR2 YYNGEE. V was cut by 4 bases and J by 4 bases, with 17 bases left in between. The CDR3 runs 15 residues. The DNA of the CDR3 is TGTGCCAGCAGCAACCGGGACAAACCACTCTATGGCTACACCTTC. Protein product: CASSNRDKPLYGYTF.

This chain joins TRBV27 and TRBJ2-7, with D hard to call. This CDR3 is built from 13 residues. Germline V gene lookup returns CDR1 MNHEY and CDR2 SMNVEV (reference sequence). V lost 2 bases to trimming and J lost 2 bases, with 7 bases between them. The CDR3 here is CASSLGTAYEQYF. DNA of the CDR3: TGTGCCAGCAGTTTAGGTACAGCCTACGAGCAGTACTTC.

This chain uses TRBV7-9 with TRBJ2-3; 11 nucleotides line up with TRBD2. The junction had 14 bases not matched to a gene; V was cut back by 5 bases and J by 4 bases. The germline gives CDR1 SEHNR, CDR2 FQNEAQ (reference sequence). CDR3 length: 18 amino acids. The CDR3 DNA reads as TGTGCCAGCAGCCCACTAGCGGGGGCCCCAGGGCGACCAGATACGCAGTATTTT. Translated: CASSPLAGAPGRPDTQYF.

This clone is a singleton in its sample. Other DNA sequences in the same sample also yield this CDR3. The rearrangement joins TRBV4-3 to TRBJ1-2, with TRBD1 identical over 8 bases. The CDR3 spans 14 residues. Germline values: CDR1 LGHNA, CDR2 YSLEER. V was clipped by 4 bases and J by 3 bases; unmatched bases: 4. Written as DNA, the CDR3 is TGCGCCAGCAGCCCAGGACAGGGAGACTATGGCTACACCTTC. Translated: CASSPGQGDYGYTF.

The chain has TRBV25-1 and TRBJ1-2, with unresolved D. CDR3 size: 11 residues. Germline CDR1 reads MGHDK; CDR2 reads SYGVNS. Trimming pared 5 bases from V and 8 bases from J, leaving 9 bases between. As DNA, the CDR3 is TGTGCCAGCAGTTTCTGGGCCGGCTACACCTTC. Translation: CASSFWAGYTF.

This sequence joins TRBV30 and TRBJ1-1, with D hard to call. The CDR3 length is 14 residues. Deletions cut 0 bases from V and 4 bases from J, with 12 bases between. Germline CDR1 and CDR2: GTSNPN and SVGIG (reference sequence). The CDR3 is CAWSVSGLGTEAFF. In nucleotides, the CDR3 is TGTGCCTGGAGTGTATCAGGATTGGGCACTGAAGCTTTCTTT.